Sequencing of this TCR beta chain was carried out in a study of cytomegalovirus exposure and HLA in healthy donors. Broader study findings: Sequencing likely produced, as an artifact, a cluster of highly shared sequence variants. Despite most TCR sequences being rare, some public TCRs occurred in many donors. An analysis done earlier found most TCR beta V segments productive about 90% or about 30% of the time.

Germline V gene sequence: CDR1 MNHEY, CDR2 SMNVEV (reference sequence). Trimming stripped 3 bases from V and 4 bases from J, with 10 bases between. This CDR3 spans 14 amino acids. Though probably carrying unrecorded immune exposures, donors were nominally healthy at sampling. It was with 60 Vbeta and 13 Jbeta primers that the PCR ran. Measured with immunoSEQ multiplex PCR; TCRdb has only the in-frame clones, and not every one. There are more than 100,000 clones in the sample, with 3.5% held by the top ten. Worth noting for this clone: Its antigen is not known.

The chain is built from TRBV27 and TRBJ2-1; possibly TRBD2 for D (5 bases). This receptor was obtained from a man aged 40-55 years in good health and CMV-seronegative. Sequencing input: PBMCs. CDR3 nucleotide sequence: TGTGCCAGCAGTTTGGTAGCGAAATACAATGAGCAGTTCTTC. It translates to CASSLVAKYNEQFF.